What follows are 18 T cell receptor beta chains derived from one specimen sequenced in a study of control samples from healthy donors and cancer patients. Sequenced by immunoSEQ multiplex PCR; TCRdb stores in-frame clones only, minus some. The sample contains tens of thousands of clones, 95% to 97% of which appear only once. The sequencing input was blood. All receptors derive from a woman in her twenties or thirties in good health.

The J gene is TRBJ1-4, the V gene TRBV10-3, with TRBD1 matching 8 bases. Germline CDR1 is ENHRY and CDR2 is SYGVKD. Germline trimming cut 2 bases from V and 5 bases from J; bases unmatched to any gene: 4. CDR3 size: 15 residues. In nucleotides, the CDR3 is TGTGCCATCAGTGAGGACAGGGGTGGAAATGAAAAACTGTTTTTT. Translation: CAISEDRGGNEKLFF.

The V call is TRBV28, the J call TRBJ2-1, with 11 nucleotides matching TRBD2. Germline V gives CDR1 MDHEN, CDR2 SYDVKM. V trimming: 8 bases; J trimming: 4 bases; junction bases outside the gene matches: 7. The CDR3 has 15 residues. CDR3 protein: CASRTGTSGYNEQFF. Here the CDR3 DNA reads TGTGCCAGCCGCACCGGGACTAGCGGATACAATGAGCAGTTCTTC.

CDR3 in amino acids: CASRPPLERTNSRGGELFF. In DNA, the CDR3 is TGTGCCAGCAGACCCCCGTTGGAGAGGACCAACTCTCGGGGCGGGGAGCTGTTTTTT. The genes are TRBV7-9 and TRBJ2-2; tentative D call: TRBD2 (5 bases). Trimming stripped 6 bases from V and 7 bases from J, with 30 bases between. The CDR3 consists of 19 residues. The germline V gene encodes CDR1 SEHNR and CDR2 FQNEAQ (reference sequence).

V gene TRBV5-1 combines with J gene TRBJ2-1; D is uncertain. The CDR3 extends over 13 amino acids. From germline, CDR1 is SGHRS and CDR2 YFSETQ. The V gene lost 0 bases and the J gene lost 4 bases, with 5 bases spanning the gap. The CDR3 region is CASSLDSYNEQFF. The CDR3 nucleotides read TGCGCCAGCAGCTTGGACTCGTACAATGAGCAGTTCTTC.

This chain uses TRBV6-5 with TRBJ2-3; 9 bases are a match to TRBD1. Germline V lookup: CDR1 MNHEY, CDR2 SVGAGI. Trimming took 5 bases from V and 2 from J; bases not matched to a gene: 5. The CDR3 is 15 residues long. The CDR3 DNA sequence: TGTGCCAGCAGTCTCCGGGACAGGGACACAGATACGCAGTATTTT. It specifies CASSLRDRDTDTQYF.

The chain carries TRBV13 and TRBJ2-5, with D possibly TRBD1 on 5 matching bases. Between the trimmed V and J ends, which lost 6 bases and 7 bases, there was a span of 18 bases. The germline V gene has CDR1 PRHDT and CDR2 FYEKMQ (reference sequence). This CDR3 region has 14 residues. CDR3 DNA: TGTGCCAGCAGTTTTAGGGGCCCTGGTGTGACCCAGTACTTC. This translates into CASSFRGPGVTQYF. The whole variable domain, remainder taken from reference TRBV13 and TRBJ2-5, is AAGVIQSPRHLIKEKRETATLKCYPIPRHDTVYWYQQGPGQDPQFLISFYEKMQSDKGSIPDRFSAQQFSDYHSELNMSSLELGDSALYFCASSFRGPGVTQYFGPGTRLLVL.

The V and J genes are TRBV3-1 (or the pseudogene TRBV3-2) and TRBJ1-4; TRBD1 might be the D (5 bases). CDR1 is LGHDT and CDR2 is YNNKEL in the germline V gene (reference sequence). Deletions cut 1 base from V and 1 base from J, with 16 bases between. This CDR3 has 18 residues. Here the CDR3 reads CASSQVPPGTRTNEKLFF. The DNA of the CDR3 is TGTGCCAGCAGCCAAGTACCACCAGGGACGAGAACTAATGAAAAACTGTTTTTT.

The V gene is TRBV9, the J gene TRBJ2-3; the D gene is possibly TRBD1 (6 bases). CDR3 length: 15 residues. The V and J ends lost 2 bases and 5 bases respectively, with 15 bases between them. CDR1 SGDLS and CDR2 YYNGEE come from the germline V gene. The CDR3 DNA sequence: TGTGCCAGCAGCGTCGCGGCAGGGGAAGGAGATACGCAGTATTTT. Protein: CASSVAAGEGDTQYF.

This chain uses TRBV10-1 with TRBJ1-1; D is perhaps TRBD1 (6 bases). From germline, CDR1 is WNHNN and CDR2 SYGVQD (reference sequence). V dropped 5 bases and J dropped 3 bases, with 7 bases sitting between them. The CDR3 spans 12 residues. DNA for the CDR3: TGCGCCAGCAGTCAGGGGCACACTGAAGCTTTCTTT. This translates into CASSQGHTEAFF.

About this clone itself: Other DNA sequences from this sample encode an identical CDR3 as well. The chain has TRBV5-1 and TRBJ1-5; 9 bases are shared with TRBD1. The CDR3 extends over 14 amino acids. Germline CDR1 is SGHRS and CDR2 is YFSETQ. The V and J ends lost 0 bases and 5 bases, in that order; junction bases with no gene match: 0. The CDR3 sequence: CASSLGQGDQPQHF. The CDR3 nucleotides read TGCGCCAGCAGCTTGGGACAGGGGGATCAGCCCCAGCATTTT.

This sequence joins TRBV19 and TRBJ1-2; D may be TRBD1 (6 bases). Germline-derived CDR1 and CDR2 are LNHDA and SQIVND (reference sequence). V was cut by 4 bases and J by 8 bases, with 14 bases left in between. This CDR3 has 13 amino acids. The CDR3 DNA follows: TGTGCCAGTAGTAACACAGGGTCGGGGGGCTACACCTTC. The encoded protein is CASSNTGSGGYTF.

The J gene is TRBJ2-5, the V gene TRBV4-1; D might be TRBD1 or TRBD2, each matching 5 bases. V was pared by 0 bases and J by 7 bases, with 15 bases between. The CDR3 contains 15 residues. CDR1 and CDR2 (germline): MGHRA, YSYEKL. In nucleotides, the CDR3 is TGCGCCAGCAGCCAAGAAGGACACCTAGGAGGGACCCAGTACTTC. It yields the protein CASSQEGHLGGTQYF.

This clone has just a few counts. V gene TRBV7-6 combines with J gene TRBJ2-7; D is possibly TRBD1 or TRBD2 (5 bases each). CDR3 length: 14 residues. Per the germline V gene, CDR1 is SGHVS and CDR2 is FNYEAQ. V lost 5 bases, J lost 0 bases, and 11 bases lay in between. CDR3 loop: CASSKGRSSYEQYF. CDR3 coding DNA: TGTGCCAGCAGCAAGGGACGGAGCTCCTACGAGCAGTACTTC.

The chain has TRBV2 and TRBJ2-7; the D gene is possibly TRBD2 (6 bases). Germline V gene data show CDR1 as SNHLY and CDR2 as FYNNEI. The V end was cut by 3 bases, the J end by 3 bases, with 9 bases between. This CDR3 has 13 amino acids. The CDR3 DNA is TGTGCCAGCAGTGAGGGCGGGAACTACGAGCAGTACTTC. Protein: CASSEGGNYEQYF.

In this sample, this clone turned up once. The V and J genes are TRBV27 and TRBJ2-1; D gene uncertain. The V end lost 2 bases, the J end lost 5 bases, and 7 bases lay between the germline ends. Germline V gives CDR1 MNHEY, CDR2 SMNVEV (reference sequence). CDR3 length: 13 residues. CDR3 nucleotide sequence: TGTGCCAGCAGTTTACAGCCGGACAATGAGCAGTTCTTC. It codes for CASSLQPDNEQFF.

This chain connects TRBV12-3 or TRBV12-4 to TRBJ2-2; D unclear. Trimming stripped 4 bases from V and 1 base from J, with 4 bases between. CDR3 length equals 13 residues. The CDR3 reads CASSSVNTGELFF. For the CDR3, the DNA is TGTGCCAGCAGTTCCGTGAACACCGGGGAGCTGTTTTTT.

The chain joins TRBV30 to TRBJ1-1; D unresolved. CDR1 is GTSNPN, CDR2 SVGIG, per germline (reference sequence). V was pared by 0 bases and J by 0 bases, with 23 bases between. The CDR3 loop spans 19 amino acids. The DNA for the CDR3 is TGTGCCTGGAGTGTACGGATCGCTGTTAGGCCTATAATGAACACTGAAGCTTTCTTT. As protein: CAWSVRIAVRPIMNTEAFF.

The rearrangement links TRBV10-2 to TRBJ1-5, with D unclear. From germline, CDR1 is WSHSY and CDR2 SAAADI. V was trimmed by 3 bases and J by 2 bases, leaving 8 bases between them. This CDR3 is built from 14 residues. Written as DNA, the CDR3 is TGCGCCAGCAGTGAAGCGAGGGGCAATCAGCCCCAGCATTTT. It codes for CASSEARGNQPQHF.